This T cell receptor (beta chain) was identified during a study of cytomegalovirus exposure and HLA in healthy donors. At the level of the study: Prior work identified 120 million or so unique TCR beta sequences in roughly 190 million T cells.

Regarding this clone: The antigen is unknown.

Whole-study findings and limits: Accurate prediction of HLA-A and HLA-B alleles (for most subjects) was reportedly achieved from TCR beta sequences. In vitro work confirmed that a few CMV-associated chains recognize CMV antigens.

Researchers ran the PCR with 60 Vbeta and 13 Jbeta primers. Assay: immunoSEQ multiplex PCR; the TCRdb copy retains only in-frame clones and omits some. The data show more than 140,000 clones, over 75% seen once. The CDR3 length is 12 residues. Germline lookup yields CDR1 MDHEN and CDR2 SYDVKM. Trimming left V 3 bases short and J 4 bases short, with 4 bases between. The sequence came from a man aged 25-40 years in good health and CMV-seropositive. The chain recombines TRBV28 with TRBJ1-3; no firm D call. The sequenced sample consisted of PBMCs. CDR3 coding DNA: TGTGCCAGCAGTTTTTTAGGAAACACCATATATTTT. Encoded protein: CASSFLGNTIYF.